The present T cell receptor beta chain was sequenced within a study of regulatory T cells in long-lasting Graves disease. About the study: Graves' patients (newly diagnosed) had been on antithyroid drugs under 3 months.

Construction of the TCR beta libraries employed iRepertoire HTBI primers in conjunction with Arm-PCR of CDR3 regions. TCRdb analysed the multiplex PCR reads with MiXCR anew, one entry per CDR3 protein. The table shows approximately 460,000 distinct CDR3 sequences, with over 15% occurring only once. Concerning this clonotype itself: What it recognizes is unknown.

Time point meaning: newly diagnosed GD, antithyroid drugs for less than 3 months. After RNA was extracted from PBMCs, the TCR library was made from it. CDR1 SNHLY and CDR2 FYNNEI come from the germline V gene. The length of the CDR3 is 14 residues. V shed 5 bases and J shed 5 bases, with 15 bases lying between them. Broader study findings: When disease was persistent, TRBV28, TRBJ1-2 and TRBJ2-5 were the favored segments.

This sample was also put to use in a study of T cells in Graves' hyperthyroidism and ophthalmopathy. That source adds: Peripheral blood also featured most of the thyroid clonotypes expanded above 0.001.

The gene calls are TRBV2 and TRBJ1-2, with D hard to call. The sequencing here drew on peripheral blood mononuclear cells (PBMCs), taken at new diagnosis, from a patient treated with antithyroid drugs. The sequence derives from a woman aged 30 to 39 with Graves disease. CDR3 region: CASSPPGRVYGYTF. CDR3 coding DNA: TGTGCCAGCAGTCCTCCGGGGAGGGTTTATGGCTACACCTTC.